The source of this TCR beta chain is a study of blood T cell repertoires in COVID-19. Turning to the study itself: Sites across the United States, Italy and Spain contributed samples from acute and convalescent COVID-19. T cells, B-cell-depleted T cells, or PBMCs provided the cDNA or gDNA that served as material.

The junction had 7 bases not matched to a gene; V was cut back by 7 bases and J by 6 bases. Germline V CDR1 and CDR2: LNHDA, SQIVND (reference sequence). This CDR3 contains 14 residues. The authors' processing: Estimation of nucleated cell counts relied on the amplification of reference gene primers. Sequencing was performed with immunoSEQ multiplex PCR; in TCRdb, only in-frame clones are kept and a portion is missing. V and J calls and clone size are as listed in that table; D and trimming were resolved from the DNA. This sample has roughly 120,000 clones; about 85% occur once, and the top ten carry approximately 1.5%.

The TCR sequence derives from a man in his forties with acute or convalescent COVID-19. Sequencing was carried out using peripheral blood. V gene TRBV19 combines with J gene TRBJ1-5; 9 nucleotides line up with TRBD1. Written as DNA, the CDR3 is TGTGCCAGTACACCGGGACAGGGAGGTCAGCCCCAGCATTTT. It codes for CASTPGQGGQPQHF. Together with reference TRBV19 and TRBJ1-5, the CDR3 gives the full variable domain: DGGITQSPKYLFRKEGQNVTLSCEQNLNHDAMYWYRQDPGQGLRLIYYSQIVNDFQKGDIAEGYSVSREKKESFPLTVTSAQKNPTAFYLCASTPGQGGQPQHFGDGTRLSIL.